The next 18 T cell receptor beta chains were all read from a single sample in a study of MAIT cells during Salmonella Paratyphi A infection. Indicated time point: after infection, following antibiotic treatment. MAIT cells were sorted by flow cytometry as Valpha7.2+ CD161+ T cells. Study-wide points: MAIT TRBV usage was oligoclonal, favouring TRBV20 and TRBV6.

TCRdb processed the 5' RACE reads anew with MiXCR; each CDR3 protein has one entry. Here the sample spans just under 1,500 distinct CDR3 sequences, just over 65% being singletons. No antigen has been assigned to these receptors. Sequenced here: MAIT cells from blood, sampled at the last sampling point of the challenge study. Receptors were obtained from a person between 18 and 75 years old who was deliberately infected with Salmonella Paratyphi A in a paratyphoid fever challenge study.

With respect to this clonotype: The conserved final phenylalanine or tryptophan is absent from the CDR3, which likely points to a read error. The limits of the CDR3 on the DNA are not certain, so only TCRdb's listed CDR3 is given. CDR3 sequence reads: CASSQETKYV. The chain combines TRBV4-3 with TRBJ2-5. Germline V gene data show CDR1 as LGHNA and CDR2 as YSLEER. From its first to its last residue, the CDR3 has 10 amino acids.

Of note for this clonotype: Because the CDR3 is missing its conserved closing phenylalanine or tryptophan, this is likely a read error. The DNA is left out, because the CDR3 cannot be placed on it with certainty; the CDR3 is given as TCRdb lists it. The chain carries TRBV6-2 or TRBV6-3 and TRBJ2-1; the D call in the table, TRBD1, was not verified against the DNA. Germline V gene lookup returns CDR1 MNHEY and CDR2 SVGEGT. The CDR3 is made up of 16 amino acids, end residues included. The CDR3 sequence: CASGHSGTGDYNEKFG.

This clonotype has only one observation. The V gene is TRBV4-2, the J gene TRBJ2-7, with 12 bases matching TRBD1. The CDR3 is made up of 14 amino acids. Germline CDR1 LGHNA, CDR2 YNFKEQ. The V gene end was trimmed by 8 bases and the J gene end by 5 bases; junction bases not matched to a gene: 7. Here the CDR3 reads CASRGTGGSNEQYF. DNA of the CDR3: TGTGCCAGCCGCGGGACAGGGGGCTCGAACGAGCAGTACTTC.

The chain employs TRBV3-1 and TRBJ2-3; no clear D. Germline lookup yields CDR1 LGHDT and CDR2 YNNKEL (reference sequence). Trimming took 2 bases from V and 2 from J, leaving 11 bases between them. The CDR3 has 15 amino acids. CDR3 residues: CASSQRQEVTDTQYF. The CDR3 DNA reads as TGTGCCAGCAGCCAAAGGCAGGAAGTCACAGATACGCAGTATTTT.

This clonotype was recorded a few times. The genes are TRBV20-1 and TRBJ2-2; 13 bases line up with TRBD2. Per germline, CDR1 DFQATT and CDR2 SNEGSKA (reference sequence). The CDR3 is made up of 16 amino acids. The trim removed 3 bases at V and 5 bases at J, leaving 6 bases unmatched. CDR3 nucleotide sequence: TGCAGTGCTAGGGGACCGGGACTAGCGGGGACCGGGGAGCTGTTTTTT. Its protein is CSARGPGLAGTGELFF.

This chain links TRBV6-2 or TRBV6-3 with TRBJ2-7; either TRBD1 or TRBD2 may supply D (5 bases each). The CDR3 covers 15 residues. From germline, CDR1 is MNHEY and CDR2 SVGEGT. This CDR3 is CASGQDRGRKKEQEV. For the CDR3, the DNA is TGTGCCAGCGGACAAGACAGAGGGAGAAAAAAAGAGCAGGAAGTA.

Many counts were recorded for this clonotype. The DNA of the CDR3 is TGTGCCAGCAGCCAAGAATTATCGGGAGGGCCAACAGATACGCAGTATTTT. Translated: CASSQELSGGPTDTQYF. The rearrangement links TRBV4-2 to TRBJ2-3; the match to TRBD2 covers 8 bases. The CDR3 extends over 17 amino acids. Unmatched junction bases numbered 8, after V lost 0 bases and J lost 3 bases. Germline-derived CDR1 and CDR2 are LGHNA and YNFKEQ.

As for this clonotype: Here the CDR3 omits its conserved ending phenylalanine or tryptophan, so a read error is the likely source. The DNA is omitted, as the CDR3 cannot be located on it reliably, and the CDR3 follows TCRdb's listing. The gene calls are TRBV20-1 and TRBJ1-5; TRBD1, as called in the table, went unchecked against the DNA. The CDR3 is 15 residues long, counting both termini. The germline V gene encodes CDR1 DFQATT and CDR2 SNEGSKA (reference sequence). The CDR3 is CSARSWDREAQPQQG.

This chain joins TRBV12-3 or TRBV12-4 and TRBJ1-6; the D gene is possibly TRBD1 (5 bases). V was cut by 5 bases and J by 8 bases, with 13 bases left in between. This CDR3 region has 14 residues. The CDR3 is CASSPTGTYSPLHF. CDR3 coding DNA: TGTGCCAGCAGTCCTACCGGGACGTATTCACCCCTCCACTTT.

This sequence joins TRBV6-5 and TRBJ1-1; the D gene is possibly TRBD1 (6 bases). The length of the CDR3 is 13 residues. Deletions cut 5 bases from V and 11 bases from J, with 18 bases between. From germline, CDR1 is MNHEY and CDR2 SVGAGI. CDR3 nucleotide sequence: TGTGCCAGCAGTAAGGGGGACCTCCAACGCGCTTTCTTT. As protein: CASSKGDLQRAFF.

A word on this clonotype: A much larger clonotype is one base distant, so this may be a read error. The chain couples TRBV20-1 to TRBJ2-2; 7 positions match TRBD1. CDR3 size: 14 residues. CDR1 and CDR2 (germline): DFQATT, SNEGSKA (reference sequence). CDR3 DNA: TGCAGTTCTAGGGCAGGGGGAGAGAGCGGGGAGCTGTTTTTT. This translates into CSSRAGGESGELFF.

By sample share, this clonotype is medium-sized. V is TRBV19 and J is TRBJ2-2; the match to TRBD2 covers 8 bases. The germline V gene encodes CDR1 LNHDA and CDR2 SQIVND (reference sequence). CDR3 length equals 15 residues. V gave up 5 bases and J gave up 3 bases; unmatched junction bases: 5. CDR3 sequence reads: CASSLLAEHTGELFF. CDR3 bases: TGTGCCAGTAGTTTACTAGCGGAGCACACCGGGGAGCTGTTTTTT.

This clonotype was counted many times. The CDR3 here is CSQETQYF. The CDR3 DNA reads TGCAGCCAAGAGACCCAGTACTTC. The chain employs TRBV29-1 and TRBJ2-5; D gene ambiguous. The CDR3 is made up of 8 amino acids. Trimming stripped 8 bases from V and 2 bases from J, with 0 bases between. Germline V gene lookup returns CDR1 SQVTM and CDR2 ANQGSEA.

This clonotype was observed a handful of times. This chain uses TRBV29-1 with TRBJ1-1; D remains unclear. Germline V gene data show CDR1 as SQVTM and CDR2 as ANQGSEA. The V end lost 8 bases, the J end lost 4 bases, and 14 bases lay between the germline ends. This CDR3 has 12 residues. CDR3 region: CSRNMEVTEAFF. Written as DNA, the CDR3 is TGCAGCCGGAACATGGAGGTCACTGAAGCTTTCTTT.

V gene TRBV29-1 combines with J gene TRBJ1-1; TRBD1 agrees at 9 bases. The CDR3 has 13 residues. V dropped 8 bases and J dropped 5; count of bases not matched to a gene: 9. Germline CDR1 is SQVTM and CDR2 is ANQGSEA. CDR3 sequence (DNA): TGCAGCCCCCAAGGGGACAGGGTTACTGAAGCTTTCTTT. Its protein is CSPQGDRVTEAFF.

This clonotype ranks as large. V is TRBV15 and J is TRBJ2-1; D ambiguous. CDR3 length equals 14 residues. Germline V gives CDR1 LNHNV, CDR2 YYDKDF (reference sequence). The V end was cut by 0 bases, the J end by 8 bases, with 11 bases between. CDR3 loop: CATSRDSESHEQFF. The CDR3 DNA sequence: TGTGCCACCAGCAGAGATTCTGAATCCCATGAGCAGTTCTTC.

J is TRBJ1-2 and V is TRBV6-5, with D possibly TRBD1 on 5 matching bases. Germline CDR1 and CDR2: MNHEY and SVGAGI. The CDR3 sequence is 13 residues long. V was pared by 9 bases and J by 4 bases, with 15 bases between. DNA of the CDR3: TGTGCCAGTTTATCGGGACGGGGCTATGGCTACACCTTC. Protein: CASLSGRGYGYTF.

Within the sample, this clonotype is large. The CDR3 nucleotides read TGCAGTGCTAAGGGACTAGCGGAATACGAGCAGTACTTC. It is translated as CSAKGLAEYEQYF. The chain is built from TRBV20-1 and TRBJ2-7, with 11 bases that match TRBD2. In germline, CDR1 is DFQATT, CDR2 SNEGSKA (reference sequence). The CDR3 spans 13 residues. After removal of 4 bases from V and 4 bases from J, the junction contained 3 bases not matched to a gene.